These 25 T cell receptor beta chains originate from one sample sequenced in a study of blood T cell repertoires in COVID-19. Method: immunoSEQ multiplex PCR; TCRdb's copy keeps in-frame clones and lacks some. Among hundreds of thousands of clones, around nine tenths were seen once, and the ten largest hold 1.5% to 2%. The sample comprised PBMCs or T cells enriched from blood (not recorded which). These receptors came from a woman between 50 and 59 years old who had recovered from COVID-19.

The rearrangement links TRBV5-1 to TRBJ2-7; 11 positions agree with TRBD2. Trimming removed 5 bases from V and 3 bases from J; junction bases left unmatched: 13. Germline-derived CDR1 and CDR2 are SGHRS and YFSETQ. CDR3 size: 17 residues. The CDR3 spells CASRERWRTSGYYEQYF. The CDR3 bases are TGCGCCAGCAGGGAGAGATGGAGGACTAGCGGGTACTACGAGCAGTACTTC.

The DNA for the CDR3 is TGTGCCAGCAGTTCCTACGGGACAGGGAGCTCCTACGAGCAGTACTTC. As protein: CASSSYGTGSSYEQYF. The chain carries TRBV28 and TRBJ2-7; 9 nucleotides align to TRBD1. Germline lookup yields CDR1 MDHEN and CDR2 SYDVKM. The CDR3 extends over 16 amino acids. The J segment lost 0 bases and the V segment lost 4 bases, leaving 7 bases of the junction unmatched.

CDR3 DNA: TGTGCCAGTAGTATCCCCAACAGGGAAGAGACCCAGTACTTC. Its protein is CASSIPNREETQYF. This rearrangement joins TRBV19 to TRBJ2-5; a possible D gene is TRBD1 (6 bases). Trimming cost V 3 bases and J 3 bases, with 11 bases left between them. This CDR3 is 14 amino acids long. Germline V CDR1 and CDR2: LNHDA, SQIVND (reference sequence).

The chain combines TRBV18 with TRBJ2-7; TRBD1 aligns across 7 bases. After removal of 4 bases from V and 7 bases from J, the junction contained 10 bases not matched to a gene. CDR1 is KGHSH, CDR2 LQKENI, per germline. The CDR3 consists of 14 residues. The CDR3 is CASSHPTGSGEQYF. The CDR3 DNA reads TGTGCCAGCTCACATCCGACAGGGTCAGGGGAGCAGTACTTC.

This chain links TRBV6-6 with TRBJ2-2; 7 nucleotides align to TRBD1. The CDR3 loop spans 14 amino acids. The V segment lost 8 bases and the J segment 4 bases; nucleotides outside the gene matches: 7. Germline V lookup: CDR1 MNHNY, CDR2 SVGAGI (reference sequence). The CDR3 is CASRGQVITGELFF. The CDR3 coding sequence is TGTGCCAGCCGAGGACAGGTTATCACCGGGGAGCTGTTTTTT.

The chain joins TRBV18 to TRBJ2-1, with D possibly matching TRBD2 (5 bases). V gave up 5 bases and J gave up 6 bases, with 14 bases separating them. The germline V gene encodes CDR1 KGHSH and CDR2 LQKENI. The CDR3 runs 14 residues. The CDR3 nucleotides are TGTGCCAGCTCAGTGATTCTAGAGGGCAATGAGCAGTTCTTC. Translation gives CASSVILEGNEQFF.

The chain employs TRBV5-1 and TRBJ2-7; D unresolved. The CDR3 has 13 amino acids. V lost 1 base and J 0 bases, leaving 5 bases between the germline ends. From germline, CDR1 is SGHRS and CDR2 YFSETQ. CDR3 bases: TGCGCCAGCAGCTTGATTAGCTCCTACGAGCAGTACTTC. As protein: CASSLISSYEQYF.

The rearrangement links TRBV19 to TRBJ2-1, with 9 bases aligning to TRBD2. With V trimmed by 0 bases and J by 3 bases, 6 bases remained unmatched. The CDR3 consists of 17 residues. Germline CDR1 reads LNHDA; CDR2 reads SQIVND (reference sequence). As DNA, the CDR3 is TGTGCCAGTAGTATAGATTACAGCGGGAGGTTCTACAATGAGCAGTTCTTC. Its protein product is CASSIDYSGRFYNEQFF.

CDR3 sequence reads: CASRRTANTGELFF. The CDR3 DNA follows: TGTGCCAGCAGACGAACAGCGAACACCGGGGAGCTGTTTTTT. This chain links TRBV27 with TRBJ2-2, with D unresolved. Germline loops: CDR1 MNHEY, CDR2 SMNVEV (reference sequence). CDR3 length: 14 amino acids. V was trimmed by 6 bases and J by 0 bases, leaving 8 bases between them.

This chain joins TRBV29-1 and TRBJ2-1; TRBD2 matches at 13 bases. The CDR3 covers 17 residues. Germline CDR1 SQVTM, CDR2 ANQGSEA. Germline trimming cut 5 bases from V and 6 bases from J; bases unmatched to any gene: 13. DNA for the CDR3: TGCAGCGTTCCCGGGACTAGCGGGGTGTGGGGTCGCAATGAGCAGTTCTTC. Protein product: CSVPGTSGVWGRNEQFF.

The chain carries TRBV28 and TRBJ2-7, with a weak D call TRBD2 (6 bases). CDR3 size: 14 residues. V lost 3 bases and J 4 bases, leaving 13 bases between the germline ends. Germline V lookup: CDR1 MDHEN, CDR2 SYDVKM. DNA of the CDR3: TGTGCCAGCAGTTTTTATGGGAGCGGGTACGAGCAGTACTTC. Translation: CASSFYGSGYEQYF.

This rearrangement joins TRBV9 to TRBJ2-2; 7 bases map to TRBD2. Germline loops: CDR1 SGDLS, CDR2 YYNGEE. Germline trimming cut 0 bases from V and 3 bases from J; bases unmatched to any gene: 8. The CDR3 is 17 residues long. CDR3 sequence reads: CASSVVSSGTYTGELFF. The CDR3 DNA is TGTGCCAGCAGCGTAGTGTCGAGCGGGACGTACACCGGGGAGCTGTTTTTT.

This clone has just a few counts. The chain is built from TRBV5-1 and TRBJ2-3; 9 bases agree with TRBD2. The germline V gene encodes CDR1 SGHRS and CDR2 YFSETQ. Losses at the gene ends were 2 bases for V and 0 bases for J; bases not matched to a gene: 10. The CDR3 is 18 residues long. DNA of the CDR3: TGCGCCAGCAGCTTCGGGGGGCTAGCGGGGTCTAGCACAGATACGCAGTATTTT. It codes for CASSFGGLAGSSTDTQYF.

The table lists this clone with a count of one. The chain combines TRBV7-2 with TRBJ2-2; unclear D gene. V lost 6 bases to trimming and J lost 3 bases, with 8 bases between them. Per the germline V gene, CDR1 is SGHTA and CDR2 is FQGNSA. CDR3 length: 13 amino acids. CDR3 region: CASRFTDTGELFF. The CDR3 nucleotides are TGTGCCAGCAGATTCACAGACACCGGGGAGCTGTTTTTT.

V is TRBV6-6 and J is TRBJ1-6; the D gene is possibly TRBD1 (5 bases). CDR1 MNHNY and CDR2 SVGAGI come from the germline V gene (reference sequence). There are 14 residues in the CDR3. V was cut by 5 bases and J by 8 bases, with 13 bases left in between. CDR3 coding DNA: TGTGCCAGCAGTGCCAACAGGAGTGATTCACCCCTCCACTTT. As protein: CASSANRSDSPLHF.

V is TRBV10-2 and J is TRBJ2-3, with D possibly being TRBD2 (6 bases). The CDR3 totals 15 residues. CDR1 and CDR2 from the germline V gene are WSHSY and SAAADI. The V end lost 7 bases, the J end lost 5 bases, and 19 bases lay between the germline ends. CDR3 protein: CASNMWRGSEDTQYF. The DNA for the CDR3 is TGCGCCAGCAACATGTGGCGGGGATCGGAAGATACGCAGTATTTT.

The V call is TRBV6-7, the J call TRBJ1-2; a weak D match, TRBD1 (6 bases). TRBV6-7 is an ORF for which the function is uncertain. With 4 bases removed from V and 3 bases from J, the gap between germline ends came to 12 bases. This CDR3 spans 14 amino acids. CDR3 residues: CASSSPTGHYGYTF. CDR3 DNA: TGTGCCAGCAGTTCCCCGACAGGACACTATGGCTACACCTTC.

The V call is TRBV5-1, the J call TRBJ1-1; TRBD1 matches at 11 bases. From germline, CDR1 is SGHRS and CDR2 YFSETQ. The CDR3 length is 15 residues. V was pared by 4 bases and J by 7 bases, with 9 bases of the junction left unmatched. In DNA, the CDR3 is TGCGCCAGCAGCATGTTAGGACAGGGGGCCATTGAAGCTTTCTTT. Amino acids: CASSMLGQGAIEAFF.

This chain connects TRBV29-1 to TRBJ2-2, with TRBD2 matching 7 bases. The CDR3 length is 14 residues. Trimming removed 7 bases from V and 2 bases from J; junction bases left unmatched: 7. The germline V gene has CDR1 SQVTM and CDR2 ANQGSEA. In DNA, the CDR3 is TGCAGCGCCGGGGGACTACTAAACACCGGGGAGCTGTTTTTT. Its translation: CSAGGLLNTGELFF.

The V and J genes are TRBV30 and TRBJ1-5, with no clear D. Germline loops: CDR1 GTSNPN, CDR2 SVGIG (reference sequence). CDR3 length: 15 amino acids. The V end was cut by 1 base, the J end by 8 bases, with 18 bases between. CDR3 in amino acids: CAWSAPRTGKEPQHF. For the CDR3, the DNA is TGTGCCTGGAGTGCCCCCCGGACGGGAAAGGAGCCCCAGCATTTT. Full variable domain (rest looked up from reference TRBV30 and TRBJ1-5): SQTIHQWPATLVQPVGSPLSLECTVEGTSNPNLYWYRQAAGRGLQLLFYSVGIGQISSEVPQNLSASRPQDRQFILSSKKLLLSDSGFYLCAWSAPRTGKEPQHFGDGTRLSIL.

The chain uses TRBV28 and TRBJ1-2, with D maybe TRBD1 (6 bases). The CDR3 is made up of 13 amino acids. The V end lost 6 bases, the J end lost 7 bases, and 15 bases lay between the germline ends. In germline, CDR1 is MDHEN, CDR2 SYDVKM. In DNA, the CDR3 is TGTGCCAGCAGCCTAACAGGGTTGGGTGGCTACACCTTC. It encodes CASSLTGLGGYTF.

J is TRBJ2-7 and V is TRBV12-3 or TRBV12-4; TRBD2 aligns across 8 bases. The J segment lost 4 bases and the V segment lost 7 bases, leaving 6 bases of the junction unmatched. This CDR3 comprises 13 residues. The CDR3 DNA is TGTGCCAGCACCCCAAGCGGGAGTTACGAGCAGTACTTC. It codes for CASTPSGSYEQYF.

The gene calls are TRBV2 and TRBJ2-3, with 12 bases fitting TRBD2. Losses at the gene ends were 8 bases for V and 0 bases for J; bases not matched to a gene: 0. Germline loops: CDR1 SNHLY, CDR2 FYNNEI. The CDR3 has 14 amino acids. CDR3: CASGTSGSTDTQYF. The CDR3 DNA is TGTGCCAGCGGGACTAGCGGGAGCACAGATACGCAGTATTTT.

This sequence joins TRBV19 and TRBJ1-2; tentatively, D is TRBD1 (6 bases). Deletions cut 4 bases from V and 7 bases from J, with 25 bases between. The germline V gene has CDR1 LNHDA and CDR2 SQIVND (reference sequence). The CDR3 sequence is 17 residues long. The CDR3 sequence is CASSTTGHGVSWVGYTF. The CDR3 DNA follows: TGTGCCAGTAGTACAACGGGACACGGGGTCTCGTGGGTTGGCTACACCTTC.

The V call is TRBV5-8, the J call TRBJ1-2; no reliable D call. The CDR3 is 11 amino acids. The ends were cut back, 4 bases at V and 7 bases at J, with 8 bases in the middle. Germline assignment: CDR1 SGHTS and CDR2 YDEGEE. CDR3 loop: CASSEGGGYTF. CDR3 nucleotide sequence: TGTGCCAGCAGCGAGGGTGGTGGCTACACCTTC.